This T cell receptor beta chain was captured in a study of technical replicates of blood from a handful of donors. V was cut by 4 bases and J by 7 bases, with 15 bases left in between. CDR3 size: 14 residues. The germline gives CDR1 SGDLS, CDR2 YYNGEE. This table comes from immunoSEQ multiplex PCR, and its TCRdb copy is limited to in-frame clones, with some not included. The sample yields under 90,000 clones, about 94% seen once. This sequence joins TRBV9 and TRBJ2-1; TRBD1 might be the D (6 bases). This TCR came from a human donor in good health. What was sequenced was T cells isolated from PBMCs. Written as DNA, the CDR3 is TGTGCCAGCAGCCCACGGGACCAGGGGAATGAGCAGTTCTTC. It yields the protein CASSPRDQGNEQFF.